This T cell receptor (beta chain) was obtained from a study of blood T cell repertoires in COVID-19. The CDR3 loop spans 14 amino acids. The V gene lost 5 bases and the J gene lost 4 bases, with 14 bases spanning the gap. CDR1 and CDR2 from the germline V gene are PRHDT and FYEKMQ (reference sequence). TCRdb's table, derived via immunoSEQ multiplex PCR, lists solely in-frame clones and lacks some. The table shows roughly 260,000 clones, with about 90% occurring only once. It was during active infection that Seattle patients were enrolled and then longitudinally followed. Sequencing input: peripheral blood. V gene TRBV13 combines with J gene TRBJ1-1; TRBD1 might be the D (5 bases). The TCR originated in a person in their late teens or twenties with COVID-19, enrolled during active disease. CDR3 bases: TGTGCCAGCAGCCCGGCCGGGGGGTTCACTGAAGCTTTCTTT. It translates to CASSPAGGFTEAFF.